This T cell receptor (beta chain) was identified during a study of T cell responses to AZD1222 COVID-19 vaccine. Sequenced by immunoSEQ multiplex PCR; TCRdb stores in-frame clones only, minus some. The sample includes around 130,000 clones, roughly 87% seen only once; the top ten take 1.3% to 1.5%. Trimming shortened V by 6 bases and J by 6 bases, and 9 bases separated the two germline ends. The CDR3 has 11 residues. Germline V gene lookup returns CDR1 MNHEY and CDR2 SMNVEV (reference sequence). The sequence was collected from an adult in good health. The chain carries TRBV27 and TRBJ2-7, with a weak D call TRBD2 (5 bases). The sample was peripheral blood, taken on day 0 of AZD1222 vaccination. The CDR3 DNA follows: TGTGCCAGCAGAGTACTAGGCGAGCAGTACTTC. Its translation is CASRVLGEQYF.